These 15 T cell receptor beta chains originate from one sample sequenced in a study of identical twins. One entry per CDR3 protein, called by TCRdb with MiXCR from the 5' RACE reads. The table has around 570,000 distinct CDR3 sequences, just under 10% seen once; the top ten hold 2.5% to 3.5%. This same sample was also part of a study on yellow fever vaccine responses in identical twins.

Sample: PBMCs. The receptors shown here come from a woman aged 18-29 years in good health.

This clonotype was detected ten times or more. The chain links TRBV3-1 to TRBJ2-7, with D perhaps matching TRBD1 (6 bases). The CDR3 is 12 amino acids. V was cut by 4 bases and J by 6 bases, with 10 bases left in between. From germline, CDR1 is LGHDT and CDR2 YNNKEL (reference sequence). The CDR3: CASSPTGREQYF. In DNA form, the CDR3 reads TGTGCCAGCAGCCCCACAGGGCGCGAGCAGTACTTC.

J is TRBJ1-2 and V is TRBV5-5; 7 bases align to TRBD1. There are 15 residues in the CDR3. Trimming removed 4 bases from V and 9 bases from J; junction bases left unmatched: 15. Germline loops: CDR1 SGHKS, CDR2 YYEKEE (reference sequence). Here the CDR3 reads CASSRDRVRGGSYTF. For the CDR3, the DNA is TGTGCCAGCAGCAGAGACAGGGTACGCGGCGGGAGCTACACCTTC.

The table lists this clonotype with many counts. The chain recombines TRBV5-1 with TRBJ2-2; possible D gene TRBD2, 6 bases. This CDR3 has 18 residues. CDR1 is SGHRS, CDR2 YFSETQ, per germline. The V end lost 6 bases, the J end lost 0 bases, and 21 bases lay between the germline ends. The CDR3 nucleotides are TGCGCCAGCACCCTGGGCGAAGCATGGGGGGCGAACACCGGGGAGCTGTTTTTT. This codes for CASTLGEAWGANTGELFF.

This clonotype was picked up a small number of times. CDR3 sequence: CASSARQGHYGYTF. The CDR3 region has the DNA TGTGCCAGCAGCGCCCGACAGGGGCACTATGGCTACACCTTC. The chain uses TRBV7-2 and TRBJ1-2, with 8 bases that match TRBD1. The V segment lost 5 bases and the J segment 3 bases; nucleotides outside the gene matches: 5. This CDR3 spans 14 amino acids. Germline-derived CDR1 and CDR2 are SGHTA and FQGNSA.

This clonotype has more than one count but fewer than ten. The chain recombines TRBV2 with TRBJ2-3; 8 bases agree with TRBD2. The CDR3 has 13 residues. Per germline, CDR1 SNHLY and CDR2 FYNNEI. V gave up 7 bases and J gave up 1 base; unmatched junction bases: 1. CDR3 amino acids: CASKTSGTDTQYF. Here the CDR3 DNA reads TGTGCCAGCAAGACTAGCGGCACAGATACGCAGTATTTT.

The sample holds many counts of this clonotype. This sequence joins TRBV28 and TRBJ2-7, with a tentative D call TRBD1 (6 bases). Germline lookup yields CDR1 MDHEN and CDR2 SYDVKM. The V and J ends lost 4 bases and 2 bases respectively, with 18 bases between them. The CDR3 spans 16 residues. The CDR3 nucleotides read TGTGCCAGCAGTTCGCCCAAGCTGGGGGCCACCTACGAGCAGTACTTC. This gives the protein CASSSPKLGATYEQYF.

This sequence joins TRBV18 and TRBJ2-3; no definite D call. CDR1 and CDR2 (germline): KGHSH, LQKENI. With 2 bases removed from V and 2 bases from J, the gap between germline ends came to 11 bases. CDR3 length: 15 residues. CDR3: CASSPVQTHTDTQYF. CDR3 in DNA: TGTGCCAGCTCACCAGTGCAGACCCACACAGATACGCAGTATTTT. Together with reference TRBV18 and TRBJ2-3, the CDR3 gives the full variable domain: NAGVMQNPRHLVRRRGQEARLRCSPMKGHSHVYWYRQLPEEGLKFMVYLQKENIIDESGMPKERFSAEFPKEGPSILRIQQVVRGDSAAYFCASSPVQTHTDTQYFGPGTRLTVL.

This clonotype occurred many times. The J gene is TRBJ1-2, the V gene TRBV12-3 or TRBV12-4, with D hard to call. V lost 2 bases and J 6 bases, leaving 16 bases between the germline ends. The CDR3 is made up of 15 amino acids. In nucleotides, the CDR3 is TGTGCCAGCAGTTTAAGGAAGTGGAGGGCTGATGGCTACACCTTC. Amino acids: CASSLRKWRADGYTF.

The gene calls are TRBV7-8 and TRBJ2-5, with 9 bases identical to TRBD2. Trimming cost V 8 bases and J 2 bases; bases outside gene matches: 9. The CDR3 runs 15 residues. The V gene's germline CDR1 is SGHVS and CDR2 FQNEAQ. CDR3 nucleotide sequence: TGTGCCAGCCAGCTAGCGGGACCCCTACAAGAGACCCAGTACTTC. The encoded protein is CASQLAGPLQETQYF.

This clonotype was seen more than once but under ten times. The chain employs TRBV29-1 and TRBJ2-7; D remains unclear. The length of the CDR3 is 14 residues. Germline CDR1 is SQVTM and CDR2 is ANQGSEA. V lost 4 bases, J lost 3 bases, and 16 bases lay in between. The CDR3 DNA follows: TGCAGCGTTGCCTCTCAACGGAGCTTCTACGAGCAGTACTTC. The encoded protein is CSVASQRSFYEQYF.

This clonotype was found a few times. The chain recombines TRBV29-1 with TRBJ2-1; D not resolved. This CDR3 is 13 amino acids long. Germline values: CDR1 SQVTM, CDR2 ANQGSEA. The V end lost 4 bases, the J end lost 6 bases, and 13 bases lay between the germline ends. CDR3 region: CSVGWASSNEQFF. The CDR3 region has the DNA TGCAGCGTTGGTTGGGCCAGTAGCAATGAGCAGTTCTTC.

About this clonotype itself: The DNA is omitted, as the CDR3 cannot be located on it reliably, and the CDR3 follows TCRdb's listing. The V and J genes are TRBV29-1 and TRBJ2-3; TRBD2, the table's D call, was not compared with the DNA. The germline V gene encodes CDR1 SQVTM and CDR2 ANQGSEA. The CDR3 has 11 amino acids, counting both end residues. The CDR3 loop is CSVGEGTGGYF.

This clonotype was detected a few times. The V call is TRBV11-1, the J call TRBJ2-1; D perhaps matches TRBD1 (6 bases). Per the germline V gene, CDR1 is SGHAT and CDR2 is FQDESV (reference sequence). CDR3 length: 18 amino acids. The germline V and J ends were trimmed by 1 base and 4 bases, with 20 bases remaining between them. CDR3 sequence: CASSLVGGSKHRYNEQFF. CDR3 nucleotides: TGTGCCAGCAGCTTAGTTGGGGGCAGCAAGCACAGATACAATGAGCAGTTCTTC.

This clonotype was observed at least ten times. The chain uses TRBV15 and TRBJ2-7; D is possibly TRBD1 (6 bases). The germline V gene encodes CDR1 LNHNV and CDR2 YYDKDF (reference sequence). This CDR3 region has 13 residues. V was clipped by 5 bases and J by 2 bases, with 10 bases between them. The CDR3 region is CATSRDKTYEQYF. DNA of the CDR3: TGTGCCACCAGCCGGGACAAAACCTACGAGCAGTACTTC.

The J gene is TRBJ2-1, the V gene TRBV5-1; TRBD2 matches at 14 bases. Losses at the gene ends were 4 bases for V and 6 bases for J; bases not matched to a gene: 9. CDR3 size: 17 residues. Germline CDR1 reads SGHRS; CDR2 reads YFSETQ. The CDR3 nucleotides read TGCGCCAGCAGCCATACCAGGACTAGCGGGGGGCTCAATGAGCAGTTCTTC. Protein: CASSHTRTSGGLNEQFF.